These 9 T cell receptor beta chains were all obtained from the same sample, sequenced in a study of T cells in Graves' hyperthyroidism and ophthalmopathy. Amplification targeted TCR beta CDR3 regions from RNA transcripts. A set of HTBI primers served as the primers for a first-round RT-PCR of the TCR CDR3. TCRdb fed the multiplex PCR reads into MiXCR, producing one record per CDR3 protein. The sample lists some 800,000 distinct CDR3 sequences; about two fifths were seen once. Specimen: blood. These receptors were taken from a man in his late teens or twenties with Graves' hyperthyroidism.

This clonotype was observed a single time. The chain employs TRBV6-5 and TRBJ1-1; the D gene is possibly TRBD1 (5 bases). The CDR3 loop spans 16 amino acids. Looked up from germline, CDR1 is MNHEY and CDR2 is SVGAGI. V gave up 0 bases and J gave up 6 bases, with 17 bases separating them. The chain's CDR3 is CASSYSGQAPVAEAFF. The CDR3 DNA is TGTGCCAGCAGTTACTCGGGGCAGGCTCCTGTGGCTGAAGCTTTCTTT.

This clonotype came up many times. V and J are TRBV29-1 and TRBJ1-1, with TRBD1 as a possible D gene (6 bases). Trimming stripped 4 bases from V and 4 bases from J, with 16 bases between. The germline gives CDR1 SQVTM, CDR2 ANQGSEA. The CDR3 has 14 amino acids. The CDR3 DNA is TGCAGCGTTGGGATTGCGGGGGCAGGCACTGAAGCTTTCTTT. Residues: CSVGIAGAGTEAFF.

This chain links TRBV4-2 with TRBJ2-5, with 11 nucleotides matching TRBD1. The trim removed 4 bases at V and 4 bases at J, leaving 8 bases unmatched. This CDR3 contains 16 residues. CDR1 and CDR2 from the germline V gene are LGHNA and YNFKEQ. The CDR3 spells CASSPSGGTGGETQYF. The CDR3, as DNA: TGTGCCAGCAGCCCTTCGGGGGGGACAGGGGGAGAGACCCAGTACTTC.

This clonotype occurred a few times. Written as DNA, the CDR3 is TGTGCCAGCAGCTTCGGACAGGGAGGAAACACCATATATTTT. This translates into CASSFGQGGNTIYF. J is TRBJ1-3 and V is TRBV5-8; 8 bases align to TRBD1. V gave up 2 bases and J gave up 4 bases; unmatched junction bases: 2. Germline V gene data show CDR1 as SGHTS and CDR2 as YDEGEE. CDR3 length: 14 amino acids.

This clonotype showed up many times. The V and J genes are TRBV29-1 and TRBJ2-7; D might be TRBD1 or TRBD2, each matching 5 bases. V shed 6 bases and J shed 2 bases, with 14 bases lying between them. Germline loops: CDR1 SQVTM, CDR2 ANQGSEA. This CDR3 comprises 13 residues. This CDR3 reads CSVVLGRTYEQYF. The CDR3, as DNA: TGCAGCGTCGTCTTGGGACGGACCTACGAGCAGTACTTC.

In this sample, this clonotype turned up a few times. This chain links TRBV7-8 with TRBJ2-6, with a tentative D call TRBD2 (6 bases). V was clipped by 2 bases and J by 0 bases, with 11 bases between them. The CDR3 runs to 17 residues. CDR1 and CDR2 (germline): SGHVS, FQNEAQ. CDR3 residues: CASSLRQGGSGANVLTF. In DNA form, the CDR3 reads TGTGCCAGCAGCTTACGGCAGGGAGGCTCTGGGGCCAACGTCCTGACTTTC.

The genes are TRBV19 and TRBJ1-1; D is unresolved. Trimming left V 6 bases short and J 3 bases short, with 17 bases between. The germline gives CDR1 LNHDA, CDR2 SQIVND (reference sequence). The CDR3 consists of 15 residues. The CDR3 region is CASRAATGSHTEAFF. In DNA form, the CDR3 reads TGTGCCAGTAGAGCGGCGACCGGGTCGCACACTGAAGCTTTCTTT.

CDR3 DNA sequence: TGCGCCAGCAGCCAAGAAGAGGGGGATAGGGGCTACACCTTC. This codes for CASSQEEGDRGYTF. The chain employs TRBV4-1 and TRBJ1-2; TRBD1 is a possible D gene (6 bases). Per the germline V gene, CDR1 is MGHRA and CDR2 is YSYEKL. The CDR3 extends over 14 amino acids. V dropped 0 bases and J dropped 8 bases, with 13 bases sitting between them.

The chain joins TRBV28 to TRBJ2-7; 9 bases line up with TRBD1. The CDR3 is made up of 16 amino acids. The germline CDR1 and CDR2 sequences are MDHEN and SYDVKM. With 7 bases clipped from V and 5 bases from J, the junction kept 15 bases outside the gene matches. In DNA, the CDR3 is TGTGCCAGCACTGGAACGGGCCGGGACAGGGCCCACGAGCAGTACTTC. It is translated as CASTGTGRDRAHEQYF. The complete variable domain, with remaining parts taken from reference TRBV28 and TRBJ2-7, reads DVKVTQSSRYLVKRTGEKVFLECVQDMDHENMFWYRQDPGLGLRLIYFSYDVKMKEKGDIPEGYSVSREKKERFSLILESASTNQTSMYLCASTGTGRDRAHEQYFGPGTRLTVT.